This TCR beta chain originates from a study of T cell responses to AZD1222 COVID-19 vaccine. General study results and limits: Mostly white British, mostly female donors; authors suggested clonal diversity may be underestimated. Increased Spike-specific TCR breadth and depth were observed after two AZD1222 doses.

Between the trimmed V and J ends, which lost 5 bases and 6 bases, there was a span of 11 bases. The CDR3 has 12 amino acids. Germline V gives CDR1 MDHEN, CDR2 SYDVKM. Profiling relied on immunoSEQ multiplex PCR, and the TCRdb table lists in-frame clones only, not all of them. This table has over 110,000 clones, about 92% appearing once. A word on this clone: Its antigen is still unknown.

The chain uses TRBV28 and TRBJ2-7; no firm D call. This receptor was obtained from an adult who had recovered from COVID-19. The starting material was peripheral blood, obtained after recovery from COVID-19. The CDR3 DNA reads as TGTGCCAGCAGTCAGGTGATGGTCGAGCAGTACTTC. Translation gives CASSQVMVEQYF.